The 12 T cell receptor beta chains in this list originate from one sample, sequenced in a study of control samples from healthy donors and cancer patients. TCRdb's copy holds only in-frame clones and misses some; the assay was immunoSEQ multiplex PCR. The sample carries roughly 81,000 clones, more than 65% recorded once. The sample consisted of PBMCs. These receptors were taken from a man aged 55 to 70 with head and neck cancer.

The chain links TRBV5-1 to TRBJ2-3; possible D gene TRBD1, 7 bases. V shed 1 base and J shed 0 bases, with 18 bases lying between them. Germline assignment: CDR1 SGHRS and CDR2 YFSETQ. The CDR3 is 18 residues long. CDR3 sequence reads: CASSLWGDRTLSTDTQYF. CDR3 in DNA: TGCGCCAGCAGCTTGTGGGGGGACAGAACCCTAAGCACAGATACGCAGTATTTT. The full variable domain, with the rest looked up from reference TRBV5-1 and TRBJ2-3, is KAGVTQTPRYLIKTRGQQVTLSCSPISGHRSVSWYQQTPGQGLQFLFEYFSETQRNKGNFPGRFSGRQFSNSRSEMNVSTLELGDSALYLCASSLWGDRTLSTDTQYFGPGTRLTVL.

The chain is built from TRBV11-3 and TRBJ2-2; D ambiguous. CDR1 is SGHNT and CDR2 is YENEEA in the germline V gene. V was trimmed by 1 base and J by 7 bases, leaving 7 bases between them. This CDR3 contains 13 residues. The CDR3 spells CASSLVLYGELFF. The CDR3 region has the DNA TGTGCCAGCAGCTTAGTTTTATACGGGGAGCTGTTTTTT.

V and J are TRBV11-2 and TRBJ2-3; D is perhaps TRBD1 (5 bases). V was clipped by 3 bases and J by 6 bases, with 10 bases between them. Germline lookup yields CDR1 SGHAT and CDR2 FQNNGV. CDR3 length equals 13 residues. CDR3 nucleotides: TGTGCCAGCAGCTTCCAGGGTGCGGATACGCAGTATTTT. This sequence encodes CASSFQGADTQYF.

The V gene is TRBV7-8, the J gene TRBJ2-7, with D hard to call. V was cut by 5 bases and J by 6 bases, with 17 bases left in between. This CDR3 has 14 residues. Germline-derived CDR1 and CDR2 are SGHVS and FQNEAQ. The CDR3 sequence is CASSRGPSSAEQYF. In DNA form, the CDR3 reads TGTGCCAGCAGCCGAGGACCCTCGTCCGCCGAGCAGTACTTC.

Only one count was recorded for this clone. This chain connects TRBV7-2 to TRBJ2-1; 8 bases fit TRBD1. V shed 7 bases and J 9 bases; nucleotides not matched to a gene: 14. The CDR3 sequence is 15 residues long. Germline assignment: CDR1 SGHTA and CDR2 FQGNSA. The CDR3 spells CASKTGALIGGEQFF. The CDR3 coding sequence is TGTGCCAGCAAGACAGGGGCGCTCATTGGGGGTGAGCAGTTCTTC.

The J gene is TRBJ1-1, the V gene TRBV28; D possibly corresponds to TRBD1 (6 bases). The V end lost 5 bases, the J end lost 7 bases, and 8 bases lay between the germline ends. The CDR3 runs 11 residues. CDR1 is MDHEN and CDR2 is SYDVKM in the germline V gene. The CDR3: CASSLQGEAFF. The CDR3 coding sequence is TGTGCCAGCAGTCTACAGGGTGAAGCTTTCTTT.

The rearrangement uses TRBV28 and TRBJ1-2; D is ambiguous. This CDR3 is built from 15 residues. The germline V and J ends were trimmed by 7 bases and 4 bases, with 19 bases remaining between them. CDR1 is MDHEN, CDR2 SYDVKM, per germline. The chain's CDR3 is CASKYGVSGPYGYTF. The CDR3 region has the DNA TGTGCCAGCAAGTACGGGGTATCCGGTCCCTATGGCTACACCTTC.

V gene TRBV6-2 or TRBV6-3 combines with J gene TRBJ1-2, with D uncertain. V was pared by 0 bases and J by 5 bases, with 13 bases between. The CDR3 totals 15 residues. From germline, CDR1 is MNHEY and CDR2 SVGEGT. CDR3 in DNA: TGTGCCAGCAGTTACTCGATGCAGAGAGGATATGGCTACACCTTC. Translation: CASSYSMQRGYGYTF.

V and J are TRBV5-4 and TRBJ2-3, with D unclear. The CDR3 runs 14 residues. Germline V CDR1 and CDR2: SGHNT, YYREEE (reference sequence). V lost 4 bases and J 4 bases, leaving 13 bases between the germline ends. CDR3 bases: TGTGCCAGCAGCCGTGGATTCGGCCCAGATACGCAGTATTTT. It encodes CASSRGFGPDTQYF.

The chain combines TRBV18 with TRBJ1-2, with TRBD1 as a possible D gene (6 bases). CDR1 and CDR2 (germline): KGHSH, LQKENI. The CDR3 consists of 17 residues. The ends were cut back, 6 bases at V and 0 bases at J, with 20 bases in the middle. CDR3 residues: CASSQSSGQRSNYGYTF. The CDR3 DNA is TGTGCCAGCTCCCAGAGCTCCGGACAGCGCTCTAACTATGGCTACACCTTC.

The CDR3 spells CASSVGQRQETQYF. The DNA for the CDR3 is TGTGCCAGCAGCGTGGGACAGCGGCAAGAGACCCAGTACTTC. This chain uses TRBV5-4 with TRBJ2-5, with 7 bases matching TRBD1. CDR3 size: 14 residues. Germline CDR1 SGHNT, CDR2 YYREEE (reference sequence). Germline trimming cut 4 bases from V and 2 bases from J; bases unmatched to any gene: 5.

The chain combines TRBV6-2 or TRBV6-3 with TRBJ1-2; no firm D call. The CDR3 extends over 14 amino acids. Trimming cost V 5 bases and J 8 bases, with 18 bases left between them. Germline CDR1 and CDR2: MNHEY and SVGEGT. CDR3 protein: CASSPGSFSVGYTF. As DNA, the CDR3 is TGTGCCAGCAGTCCCGGGAGCTTTTCCGTGGGCTACACCTTC.